Listed here are 28 T cell receptor beta chains from one sample, sequenced in a study of T cell responses to AZD1222 COVID-19 vaccine. Profiled with immunoSEQ multiplex PCR; TCRdb holds only in-frame clones, not every one. The sample has roughly 150,000 clones; approximately 87% are singletons. The sequencing used peripheral blood, collected 28 days after the second AZD1222 dose. These receptors were taken from an adult who received the AZD1222 COVID-19 vaccine.

This clone has more than one count but fewer than ten. J is TRBJ2-3 and V is TRBV27, with TRBD2 identical over 9 bases. Trimming removed 10 bases from V and 3 bases from J; junction bases left unmatched: 14. Germline CDR1 MNHEY, CDR2 SMNVEV (reference sequence). This CDR3 is 16 amino acids long. The CDR3 spells CATASSASGRTDTQYF. CDR3 DNA sequence: TGTGCCACCGCATCCTCTGCCAGCGGGAGGACAGATACGCAGTATTTT.

The chain has TRBV3-1 (or the pseudogene TRBV3-2) and TRBJ1-4; D is unresolved. Germline V gives CDR1 LGHDT, CDR2 YNNKEL (reference sequence). The CDR3 totals 15 residues. Trimming shortened V by 1 base and J by 7 bases, and 13 bases separated the two germline ends. In DNA, the CDR3 is TGTGCCAGCAGCCAAGGACTGGGGTCGGGTGAAAAACTGTTTTTT. It yields the protein CASSQGLGSGEKLFF.

This sequence joins TRBV19 and TRBJ2-6; 7 positions match TRBD1. The CDR3 loop spans 15 amino acids. Germline CDR1 LNHDA, CDR2 SQIVND (reference sequence). Germline trimming cut 3 bases from V and 4 bases from J; bases unmatched to any gene: 3. The CDR3 region is CASSIRGQGANVLTF. In nucleotides, the CDR3 is TGTGCCAGTAGTATTAGGGGGCAGGGGGCCAACGTCCTGACTTTC.

This chain links TRBV19 with TRBJ2-7; D uncertain. Trimming took 6 bases from V and 4 from J, leaving 7 bases between them. The CDR3 length is 11 residues. The germline V gene encodes CDR1 LNHDA and CDR2 SQIVND (reference sequence). The CDR3 sequence: CASRRGYEQYF. CDR3 sequence (DNA): TGTGCCAGTAGAAGAGGTTACGAGCAGTACTTC. The entire variable domain, with the rest obtained from reference TRBV19 and TRBJ2-7, is as follows: DGGITQSPKYLFRKEGQNVTLSCEQNLNHDAMYWYRQDPGQGLRLIYYSQIVNDFQKGDIAEGYSVSREKKESFPLTVTSAQKNPTAFYLCASRRGYEQYFGPGTRLTVT.

The genes are TRBV18 and TRBJ2-1, with a tentative D call TRBD2 (5 bases). V lost 4 bases to trimming and J lost 1 base, with 11 bases between them. The germline gives CDR1 KGHSH, CDR2 LQKENI. There are 15 residues in the CDR3. CDR3 amino acids: CASSLNEGSYNEQFF. CDR3 DNA: TGTGCCAGCTCACTAAATGAGGGTTCCTACAATGAGCAGTTCTTC. The full variable domain, completed using reference TRBV18 and TRBJ2-1, is NAGVMQNPRHLVRRRGQEARLRCSPMKGHSHVYWYRQLPEEGLKFMVYLQKENIIDESGMPKERFSAEFPKEGPSILRIQQVVRGDSAAYFCASSLNEGSYNEQFFGPGTRLTVL.

The chain carries TRBV5-6 and TRBJ1-2; no clear D. Germline CDR1 SGHDT, CDR2 YYEEEE. V shed 0 bases and J shed 5 bases, with 8 bases lying between them. The CDR3 runs to 13 residues. The CDR3 protein is CASSLVGTYGYTF. Written as DNA, the CDR3 is TGTGCCAGCAGCTTGGTTGGTACTTATGGCTACACCTTC.

The J gene is TRBJ1-5, the V gene TRBV7-3; possibly TRBD1 for D (5 bases). CDR3 length: 14 residues. Deletions cut 6 bases from V and 6 bases from J, with 15 bases between. Germline V gene lookup returns CDR1 SGHTA and CDR2 FQGTGA. In DNA form, the CDR3 reads TGTGCCAGCAGGGGGGAGAGAATTACTCAGCCCCAGCATTTT. Its translation: CASRGERITQPQHF.

The V and J genes are TRBV7-6 and TRBJ2-1, with 10 bases that match TRBD1. The CDR3 is made up of 18 amino acids. The V segment lost 5 bases and the J segment 7 bases; nucleotides outside the gene matches: 17. The germline V gene has CDR1 SGHVS and CDR2 FNYEAQ. This CDR3 reads CASSRVAPGQGWGNEQFF. The CDR3 DNA reads as TGTGCCAGCAGCCGTGTCGCACCGGGACAGGGGTGGGGGAATGAGCAGTTCTTC. Full variable domain (rest looked up from reference TRBV7-6 and TRBJ2-1): GAGVSQSPRYKVTKRGQDVALRCDPISGHVSLYWYRQALGQGPEFLTYFNYEAQQDKSGLPNDRFSAERPEGSISTLTIQRTEQRDSAMYRCASSRVAPGQGWGNEQFFGPGTRLTVL.

The CDR3 DNA sequence: TGTGCCAGCCTCCAAGGCGGGAGGGCGAAAGAGCAGTTCTTC. Its protein is CASLQGGRAKEQFF. The rearrangement joins TRBV28 to TRBJ2-1; 9 bases fit TRBD2. V trimming: 8 bases; J trimming: 10 bases; junction bases outside the gene matches: 12. Germline values: CDR1 MDHEN, CDR2 SYDVKM. The CDR3 is 14 residues long.

This chain uses TRBV15 with TRBJ1-4; TRBD1 is a possible D gene (6 bases). Germline CDR1 and CDR2: LNHNV and YYDKDF (reference sequence). The CDR3 extends over 15 amino acids. Between the trimmed V and J ends, which lost 8 bases and 7 bases, there was a span of 20 bases. The CDR3 region is CATGSGGRGSEKLFF. The CDR3 region has the DNA TGTGCCACCGGGTCCGGGGGGCGAGGGAGTGAAAAACTGTTTTTT.

V and J are TRBV3-1 (or the pseudogene TRBV3-2) and TRBJ1-3; no firm D call. V gave up 4 bases and J gave up 4 bases, with 14 bases separating them. Germline lookup yields CDR1 LGHDT and CDR2 YNNKEL (reference sequence). The CDR3 has 15 amino acids. The CDR3 loop is CASSLWGSKGNTIYF. The CDR3 nucleotides are TGTGCCAGCAGCCTCTGGGGTAGTAAGGGAAACACCATATATTTT.

The chain recombines TRBV19 with TRBJ2-3, with 11 bases identical to TRBD2. The V gene end was trimmed by 5 bases and the J gene end by 2 bases; junction bases not matched to a gene: 9. The germline CDR1 and CDR2 sequences are LNHDA and SQIVND (reference sequence). The CDR3 spans 17 residues. As DNA, the CDR3 is TGTGCCAGTAGTTTTTCCGGGACTAGCGGCAACACAGATACGCAGTATTTT. It translates to CASSFSGTSGNTDTQYF.

This chain links TRBV4-3 with TRBJ1-2; D remains unclear. CDR3 length: 16 amino acids. Deletions cut 0 bases from V and 8 bases from J, with 19 bases between. Germline lookup yields CDR1 LGHNA and CDR2 YSLEER. CDR3 in amino acids: CASSQDPLSDRSGYTF. The CDR3 coding sequence is TGCGCCAGCAGCCAAGACCCCTTATCTGACCGGTCAGGCTACACCTTC.

The V call is TRBV27, the J call TRBJ2-6; D not resolved. The CDR3 consists of 17 residues. Trimming took off 2 bases at V and 2 bases at J, with 13 bases between the two ends. The V gene's germline CDR1 is MNHEY and CDR2 SMNVEV (reference sequence). The CDR3 coding sequence is TGTGCCAGCAGTTTACGTCAGTGGGGTCCTGGGGCCAACGTCCTGACTTTC. It encodes CASSLRQWGPGANVLTF.

The chain couples TRBV2 to TRBJ1-6, with D possibly matching TRBD1 (5 bases). With 0 bases removed from V and 10 bases from J, the gap between germline ends came to 10 bases. Per the germline V gene, CDR1 is SNHLY and CDR2 is FYNNEI. This CDR3 region has 14 residues. The CDR3 reads CASSEATRGSPLHF. Written as DNA, the CDR3 is TGTGCCAGCAGTGAAGCGACCCGGGGGTCACCCCTCCACTTT. Combining the CDR3 with reference TRBV2 and TRBJ1-6 gives the whole variable domain EPEVTQTPSHQVTQMGQEVILRCVPISNHLYFYWYRQILGQKVEFLVSFYNNEISEKSEIFDDQFSVERPDGSNFTLKIRSTKLEDSAMYFCASSEATRGSPLHFGNGTRLTVT.

The chain is built from TRBV4-3 and TRBJ2-7, with TRBD2 matching over 9 bases. V lost 2 bases and J lost 4; bases outside the gene matches: 12. The length of the CDR3 is 17 residues. Germline V gene lookup returns CDR1 LGHNA and CDR2 YSLEER. CDR3 residues: CASSQRALAGMTYEQYF. DNA of the CDR3: TGCGCCAGCAGCCAAAGGGCCCTAGCGGGGATGACTTACGAGCAGTACTTC.

The rearrangement joins TRBV21-1 to TRBJ1-2; the table's D call TRBD1 went unverified against the DNA. TRBV21-1 is deemed a pseudogene. The CDR3 has 16 amino acids. CDR3 in amino acids: CASSKPRATYSYGYTF. DNA of the CDR3: TGTGCCAGCAGCAAACCCCGAGCCACTTACAGCTATGGCTACACCTTC.

The chain carries TRBV6-5 and TRBJ2-1; TRBD2 aligns across 15 bases. The V gene end was trimmed by 7 bases and the J gene end by 4 bases; junction bases not matched to a gene: 2. This CDR3 has 15 residues. Germline lookup yields CDR1 MNHEY and CDR2 SVGAGI. CDR3 nucleotides: TGTGCCAGCAATGGACTAGCGGGAGGGTACAATGAGCAGTTCTTC. Translation gives CASNGLAGGYNEQFF.

The chain couples TRBV14 to TRBJ1-3, with TRBD1 matching 8 bases. Germline V CDR1 and CDR2: SGHDN, FVKESK. V was pared by 0 bases and J by 4 bases, with 11 bases of the junction left unmatched. The CDR3 is 18 amino acids. CDR3 in DNA: TGTGCCAGCAGCCAAGACGTTTTACTGGACAGGGCCGGAAACACCATATATTTT. Its translation: CASSQDVLLDRAGNTIYF.

This clone was counted a single time. The chain recombines TRBV5-1 with TRBJ1-1; D might be TRBD1 (6 bases). The CDR3 is 16 residues long. CDR1 is SGHRS and CDR2 is YFSETQ in the germline V gene. The V and J ends lost 4 bases and 1 base respectively, with 17 bases between them. The CDR3 is CASSPRASGANTEAFF. In nucleotides, the CDR3 is TGCGCCAGCAGCCCGAGGGCATCAGGGGCGAACACTGAAGCTTTCTTT.

This clone has just a few counts. V gene TRBV27 combines with J gene TRBJ2-7; D uncertain. The CDR3 covers 11 residues. Per germline, CDR1 MNHEY and CDR2 SMNVEV (reference sequence). Between the trimmed V and J ends, which lost 6 bases and 6 bases, there was a span of 9 bases. CDR3 coding DNA: TGTGCCAGCAGCCGTGGCACCGAGCAGTACTTC. Its translation is CASSRGTEQYF.

The J gene is TRBJ2-3, the V gene TRBV19; D possibly corresponds to TRBD2 (5 bases). CDR3 size: 13 residues. Trimming left V 0 bases short and J 9 bases short, with 10 bases between. From germline, CDR1 is LNHDA and CDR2 SQIVND (reference sequence). CDR3 sequence: CASSIEFRGTQYF. The CDR3 DNA sequence: TGTGCCAGTAGTATAGAATTCCGGGGAACGCAGTATTTT.

This clone was seen a handful of times. The rearrangement links TRBV23-1 to TRBJ1-4; weak D call: TRBD1 (5 bases). TRBV23-1 is reported as an ORF; its role is uncertain. CDR3 length equals 13 residues. The germline V and J ends were trimmed by 6 bases and 6 bases, with 11 bases remaining between them. CDR3 in amino acids: CASRREGYEKLFF. In DNA, the CDR3 is TGCGCCAGCAGAAGAGAGGGGTATGAAAAACTGTTTTTT.

The V and J genes are TRBV19 and TRBJ2-1; D perhaps matches TRBD1 (5 bases). Deletions cut 7 bases from V and 5 bases from J, with 12 bases between. This CDR3 contains 13 residues. CDR1 is LNHDA, CDR2 SQIVND, per germline (reference sequence). The CDR3 sequence is CASKHRIHNEQFF. CDR3 nucleotide sequence: TGTGCCAGTAAGCACAGGATACACAATGAGCAGTTCTTC.

The chain links TRBV4-2 to TRBJ2-1; 11 bases are a match to TRBD1. Unmatched junction bases numbered 7, after V lost 6 bases and J lost 6 bases. CDR1 and CDR2 from the germline V gene are LGHNA and YNFKEQ. The CDR3 runs to 15 residues. The CDR3 nucleotides read TGTGCCAGCAGTGTGGGACAGGGGGATCGCAATGAGCAGTTCTTC. This codes for CASSVGQGDRNEQFF.

Remarks on this clone: The sample carries other DNA sequences with the same CDR3. This sequence joins TRBV2 and TRBJ2-1, with 14 bases matching TRBD2. V was clipped by 8 bases and J by 4 bases; unmatched bases: 4. The CDR3 runs to 15 residues. Germline V gene lookup returns CDR1 SNHLY and CDR2 FYNNEI. As DNA, the CDR3 is TGTGCCAGCTCGACTAGCGGGAGGGTATACAATGAGCAGTTCTTC. It yields the protein CASSTSGRVYNEQFF.

The chain is built from TRBV29-1 and TRBJ1-2; TRBD1 aligns across 9 bases. The V segment lost 4 bases and the J segment 7 bases; nucleotides outside the gene matches: 13. The germline gives CDR1 SQVTM, CDR2 ANQGSEA. The CDR3 runs to 15 residues. The CDR3 spells CSVGGQGMPAPGYTF. The DNA for the CDR3 is TGCAGCGTTGGGGGACAGGGTATGCCCGCCCCTGGCTACACCTTC.

This clone showed up just once. The rearrangement uses TRBV28 and TRBJ1-3; a weak D match, TRBD1 (5 bases). This CDR3 contains 15 residues. The germline V gene has CDR1 MDHEN and CDR2 SYDVKM. The V end lost 5 bases, the J end lost 0 bases, and 11 bases lay between the germline ends. This chain's CDR3 is CASSTPTVSGNTIYF. In DNA form, the CDR3 reads TGTGCCAGCAGTACCCCGACAGTCTCTGGAAACACCATATATTTT.